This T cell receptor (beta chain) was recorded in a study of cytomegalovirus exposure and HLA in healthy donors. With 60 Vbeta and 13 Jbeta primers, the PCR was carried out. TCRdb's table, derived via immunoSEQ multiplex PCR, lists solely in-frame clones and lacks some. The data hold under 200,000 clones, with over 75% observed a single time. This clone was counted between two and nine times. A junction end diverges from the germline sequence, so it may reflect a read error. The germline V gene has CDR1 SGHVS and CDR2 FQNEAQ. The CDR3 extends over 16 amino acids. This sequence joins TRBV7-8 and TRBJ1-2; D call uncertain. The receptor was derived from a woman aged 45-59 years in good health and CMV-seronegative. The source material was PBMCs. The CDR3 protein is CASRLEGPGTAYGYTF. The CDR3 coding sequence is TGTGCCAGCAGATTAGAGGGTCCGGGAACGGCCTATGGCTACACCTTC. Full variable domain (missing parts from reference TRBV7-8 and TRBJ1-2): GAGVSQSPRYKVAKRGQDVALRCDPISGHVSLFWYQQALGQGPEFLTYFQNEAQLDKSGLPSDRFFAERPEGSVSTLKIQRTQQEDSAVYLCASRLEGPGTAYGYTFGSGTRLTVV.